Sequencing of this T cell receptor beta chain was carried out in a study of T cells after posttransplantation cyclophosphamide. Study outcomes and limitations: Blood and skin or GI T cell repertoires showed limited TRB overlap. Donor CD8+ memory clones often dominated recipient blood repertoires at later times.

The naive gate required viable CD3+CD4+ or CD3+CD8+ cells with CCR7+CD45RA+CD45RO-CD95-CD27+CD28+ phenotype. A word on this clone: No antigen is known for it.

Some clones are missing from TCRdb's copy, which holds only in-frame ones; the method was immunoSEQ multiplex PCR. The sample has approximately 28,000 clones; about 89% are singletons. V dropped 5 bases and J dropped 5 bases, with 13 bases sitting between them. This CDR3 is 13 amino acids long. Germline CDR1 reads SGHVS; CDR2 reads FNYEAQ. The chain combines TRBV7-6 with TRBJ2-7; no definite D call. This clonotype originated in a woman aged 55-75 years in good health, CMV-negative, and a related stem cell transplant donor. Sequencing was performed on naive CD4+ T cells sorted from PBMCs. Here the CDR3 reads CASSVTRFHEQYF. The CDR3 coding sequence is TGTGCCAGCAGCGTCACGAGGTTCCACGAGCAGTACTTC.